This TCR beta chain comes out of a study of CD8 T cells in ankylosing spondylitis. Whole-study findings and limits: Within matched ankylosing spondylitis synovial fluid, disease-linked clones were reportedly significantly enriched. A motif in TCR beta, a set of eight highly homologous variants, appeared characteristic of ankylosing spondylitis blood. Disease-associated clones were CD8+ and fairly uncommon in peripheral blood.

This clonotype was counted at least ten times. Antigen unknown. Using its own MiXCR run on the 5' RACE reads, TCRdb lists one record per CDR3 protein. The sample has 200,000 to 250,000 distinct CDR3 sequences, 18% seen once. J was trimmed by 6 bases and V by 4 bases; bases with no gene match: 5. The CDR3 has 14 residues. The sequence was obtained from a male donor with ankylosing spondylitis. Sequencing used blood, either unsorted or a sorted T cell fraction (not recorded which). V and J are TRBV12-3 or TRBV12-4 and TRBJ2-7; 11 nucleotides align to TRBD2. The CDR3 nucleotides are TGTGCCAGCAGTTCGCTAGCGGGGGGTAGCGAGCAGTACTTC. Its translation is CASSSLAGGSEQYF.